This paragraph reports one T cell receptor beta chain. This clone was seen a few times. Its antigen remains unidentified. The record has no base qualities; no much larger clone is one base away. The collaborating institutions used their own protocols to collect whole blood in K2EDTA tubes. Collaborator samples were shipped for TCRbeta analysis as frozen whole blood, isolated PBMCs, or DNA extracted from either sample type. The data were obtained in a study of blood T cell repertoires in COVID-19 (dated by TCRdb to the early 2020s). Some background on the complete study: The collaborator samples originated in the United States, Italy and Spain and spanned the acute and convalescent phases of COVID-19. The material from the prospective study consisted of cDNA or gDNA derived from T cells, B-cell-depleted T cells, or PBMCs. Sample metadata almost always included a de-identified subject ID, COVID-19 status, age in years and sex. A freely available public database, intended as a resource for researchers studying the immune response to SARS-CoV-2, is where the repertoires were released. Where HLA class I and class II types were available, the types were taken from metadata supplied by the sample provider, not from assay-based typing. Samples were obtained from the ongoing ImmuneRACE study (first 160 participants) and from 1,254 subjects provided by 6 global collaborators. Deeply sampled blood TCRbeta repertoires from subjects exposed to, actively infected with, or recovered from COVID-19 were included in the dataset. Here is what the overall study found, with its caveats: The amount of clinical and demographic metadata varied by source and participant and was provided uncurated.

V loses 5 bases, J loses 1 base, and the germline ends lie 17 bases apart. Based on the germline V gene, the CDR1 and CDR2 sequences are SGHAT and FQNNGV. Inclusive of the bounding cysteine and phenylalanine, the CDR3 is 16 residues long. Of all the DNA, just the CDR3 is kept, 48 bases in frame from base 1. TCRbeta CDR3 regions were amplified from genomic DNA using the immunoSEQ Assay, a bias-controlled multiplex PCR. The study's processing was this. Nucleated cell counts per sample were estimated from amplification of reference gene primers within the assay. To quantify the absolute abundance of each unique TCRbeta CDR3 rearrangement, sequence reads were collapsed and filtered. For each sample, productive Simpson clonality was calculated by taking the square root of Simpson's diversity index across productive rearrangements. What TCRdb holds here is the immuneACCESS table cut down to in-frame rearrangements. Part of the clones is not present; checked against another copy, under half of the missing clones reflect an unresolved V gene, and the others are unexplained. The V and J calls and the clone size are those of that table, but D and trimming were determined from the DNA. The sample table lists tens of thousands of clones, around 68% of them with a count of one. The ten largest account for 8.8% of the sample.

The chain links TRBV11-2 with TRBJ1-1; the D region possibly corresponds to TRBD1 (6 bases align). The sample was peripheral blood. The TCR sequence derives from a woman in her 70s with acute or convalescent COVID-19. The base sequence is TGTGCCAGCAGCCTGGGGGGGGGCCTCGCGAACACTGAAGCTTTCTTT. This gives the protein CASSLGGGLANTEAFF.